This entry lists 31 T cell receptor beta chains sequenced from one sample in a study of shared clonotypes between healthy human individuals. TCRdb keeps only in-frame clones here, not all; method: immunoSEQ multiplex PCR. The sample lists millions of clones, around 93% occurring once. CD45RO-negative CD8 cells positively selected for CCR7 made up the naive population, which excluded terminally differentiated effector memory CD45RA+ cells. Specimen: naive CD8+ T cells from PBMCs. The source of these receptors is a man between 18 and 35 years old in good health. Some clones in this sample may be carry-over from other donors' samples.

This sequence joins TRBV10-3 and TRBJ2-1; TRBD2 aligns across 7 bases. CDR3 length: 14 residues. CDR1 and CDR2 (germline): ENHRY, SYGVKD. The V and J ends lost 5 bases and 5 bases, in that order; junction bases with no gene match: 6. The CDR3 coding sequence is TGTGCCATCAGTCCGAGACTAGCCCACAATGAGCAGTTCTTC. It is translated as CAISPRLAHNEQFF.

This clone was seen just once. The V gene is TRBV28, the J gene TRBJ2-7; TRBD1 matches at 8 bases. Germline CDR1 is MDHEN and CDR2 is SYDVKM. Losses at the gene ends were 6 bases for V and 5 bases for J; bases not matched to a gene: 6. This CDR3 has 13 residues. CDR3 region: CASRLTGVDEQYF. CDR3 in DNA: TGTGCCAGCAGACTGACAGGGGTGGACGAGCAGTACTTC.

The chain carries TRBV5-4 and TRBJ2-5; TRBD2 aligns across 11 bases. Germline loops: CDR1 SGHNT, CDR2 YYREEE (reference sequence). The CDR3 loop spans 16 amino acids. With 4 bases clipped from V and 2 bases from J, the junction kept 7 bases outside the gene matches. In nucleotides, the CDR3 is TGTGCCAGCAGCCCCCCGGGACTAGCGGCACAAGAGACCCAGTACTTC. Amino acids: CASSPPGLAAQETQYF.

This clone was recorded only once. This chain joins TRBV4-3 and TRBJ2-1, with 8 bases matching TRBD2. This CDR3 comprises 19 residues. Germline V CDR1 and CDR2: LGHNA, YSLEER. V shed 0 bases, J shed 3 bases, and the junction held 13 bases outside the gene matches. In nucleotides, the CDR3 is TGCGCCAGCAGCCAAGATTTCTCGGGAGGGGGGCGCGTCTACAATGAGCAGTTCTTC. Translated, it gives CASSQDFSGGGRVYNEQFF.

The chain couples TRBV6-5 to TRBJ2-7; weak D call: TRBD2 (6 bases). This CDR3 region has 15 residues. CDR1 and CDR2 (germline): MNHEY, SVGAGI. V was clipped by 4 bases and J by 6 bases, with 19 bases between them. The CDR3 reads CASSFMSEGISEQYF. CDR3 bases: TGTGCCAGCAGTTTCATGTCGGAGGGCATCAGCGAGCAGTACTTC.

This clone appeared a single time. The chain has TRBV9 and TRBJ2-3, with D possibly matching TRBD2 (5 bases). Looked up from germline, CDR1 is SGDLS and CDR2 is YYNGEE. The CDR3 is 14 amino acids. V dropped 4 bases and J dropped 4 bases, with 13 bases sitting between them. This chain's CDR3 is CASSPARGPDTQYF. As DNA, the CDR3 is TGTGCCAGCAGCCCCGCCCGGGGTCCAGATACGCAGTATTTT.

For this clone: The same CDR3 also results from other DNA sequences found in this sample. The chain links TRBV15 to TRBJ1-5; D might be TRBD1 (6 bases). The CDR3 runs to 15 residues. Germline V gene data show CDR1 as LNHNV and CDR2 as YYDKDF (reference sequence). V lost 0 bases, J lost 7 bases, and 13 bases lay in between. CDR3 residues: CATSRDRGGGQPQHF. The CDR3 DNA reads TGTGCCACCAGCAGAGACCGCGGGGGCGGCCAGCCCCAGCATTTT.

The V gene is TRBV2, the J gene TRBJ2-1; TRBD2 agrees at 7 bases. Germline values: CDR1 SNHLY, CDR2 FYNNEI. The junction had 4 bases not matched to a gene; V was cut back by 8 bases and J by 3 bases. The CDR3 sequence is 13 residues long. CDR3 DNA: TGTGCCAGCGGGCTAGCGGACTACAATGAGCAGTTCTTC. It codes for CASGLADYNEQFF.

The chain carries TRBV7-6 and TRBJ2-2; a possible D gene is TRBD1 (5 bases). The CDR3 is made up of 14 amino acids. V lost 4 bases and J 4 bases, leaving 10 bases between the germline ends. CDR1 is SGHVS and CDR2 is FNYEAQ in the germline V gene. The CDR3 protein is CASSYQGSTGELFF. The CDR3 coding sequence is TGTGCCAGCAGCTACCAGGGAAGCACCGGGGAGCTGTTTTTT.

The chain links TRBV9 to TRBJ2-5; D assignment may be TRBD1 or TRBD2 (5 bases each). Trimming left V 4 bases short and J 5 bases short, with 18 bases between. Germline V gene data show CDR1 as SGDLS and CDR2 as YYNGEE. The CDR3 runs 15 residues. CDR3 sequence: CASSNRDGGEETQYF. In nucleotides, the CDR3 is TGTGCCAGCAGCAACCGGGACGGTGGGGAGGAGACCCAGTACTTC.

This rearrangement joins TRBV29-1 to TRBJ2-1, with D possibly TRBD2 on 7 matching bases. V was cut by 7 bases and J by 0 bases, with 22 bases left in between. Germline-derived CDR1 and CDR2 are SQVTM and ANQGSEA. The CDR3 is 17 residues long. The CDR3 DNA follows: TGCAGCGCGCAGGGGCTAGCGGCCGCGAGCTCCTACAATGAGCAGTTCTTC. It yields the protein CSAQGLAAASSYNEQFF.

This clone was seen a handful of times. The chain uses TRBV9 and TRBJ1-2, with D possibly matching TRBD1 (5 bases). V was trimmed by 0 bases and J by 3 bases, leaving 12 bases between them. CDR3 length equals 15 residues. Germline V lookup: CDR1 SGDLS, CDR2 YYNGEE. CDR3 amino acids: CASSVGGGTHYGYTF. The CDR3, as DNA: TGTGCCAGCAGCGTAGGAGGAGGGACCCACTATGGCTACACCTTC.

V is TRBV29-1 and J is TRBJ2-7, with 7 nucleotides matching TRBD1. The trim removed 4 bases at V and 0 bases at J, leaving 6 bases unmatched. Per germline, CDR1 SQVTM and CDR2 ANQGSEA. This CDR3 is built from 14 residues. The CDR3 here is CSVVGTDSSYEQYF. In nucleotides, the CDR3 is TGCAGCGTTGTTGGGACAGATAGCTCCTACGAGCAGTACTTC.

The genes are TRBV29-1 and TRBJ2-7; TRBD2 matches 12 bases. Germline values: CDR1 SQVTM, CDR2 ANQGSEA. The CDR3 covers 17 residues. V lost 3 bases, J lost 1 base, and 10 bases stayed unmatched. CDR3 residues: CSVDGLAGGPRSYEQYF. CDR3 DNA: TGCAGCGTTGATGGGCTAGCGGGAGGGCCTAGGTCCTACGAGCAGTACTTC.

The chain joins TRBV11-2 to TRBJ2-7; the match to TRBD2 covers 7 bases. The ends lost 5 bases at V and 0 bases at J; junction bases unmatched: 16. The V gene's germline CDR1 is SGHAT and CDR2 FQNNGV. The CDR3 is 18 amino acids. The CDR3 DNA sequence: TGTGCCAGCAGCCGATTGGTGGACGTGGGGGGGACCTCCTACGAGCAGTACTTC. Amino acid sequence: CASSRLVDVGGTSYEQYF.

This clone was recorded only once. This chain joins TRBV5-1 and TRBJ2-7, with D uncertain. This CDR3 has 15 residues. Germline CDR1 is SGHRS and CDR2 is YFSETQ. V was shortened by 1 base and J by 2 bases, with 13 bases between the two germline ends. Written as DNA, the CDR3 is TGCGCCAGCAGCTTGAGATCAGCCGCCACCTACGAGCAGTACTTC. Protein product: CASSLRSAATYEQYF.

The chain employs TRBV6-1 and TRBJ2-5, with D maybe TRBD2 (6 bases). CDR3 length equals 14 residues. The V gene's germline CDR1 is MNHNS and CDR2 SASEGT. V was pared by 6 bases and J by 0 bases, with 11 bases between. DNA of the CDR3: TGTGCCAGCAGAAAGACTAGGAACCAAGAGACCCAGTACTTC. Translated: CASRKTRNQETQYF.

This clone appeared once. This chain connects TRBV7-2 to TRBJ2-1; D remains unclear. Germline CDR1 reads SGHTA; CDR2 reads FQGNSA. The CDR3 spans 12 residues. The V and J ends lost 1 base and 5 bases respectively, with 3 bases between them. The CDR3 here is CASSLDHNEQFF. CDR3 coding DNA: TGTGCCAGCAGCTTAGATCACAATGAGCAGTTCTTC.

The V call is TRBV9, the J call TRBJ1-1, with D perhaps TRBD1 (5 bases). Trimming stripped 3 bases from V and 1 base from J, with 13 bases between. Germline CDR1 and CDR2: SGDLS and YYNGEE. The CDR3 is 15 amino acids. CDR3 amino acids: CASSATGRANTEAFF. The CDR3 bases are TGTGCCAGCAGCGCCACGGGCAGGGCGAACACTGAAGCTTTCTTT. The full variable domain, its missing parts supplied by reference TRBV9 and TRBJ1-1, is DSGVTQTPKHLITATGQRVTLRCSPRSGDLSVYWYQQSLDQGLQFLIQYYNGEERAKGNILERFSAQQFPDLHSELNLSSLELGDSALYFCASSATGRANTEAFFGQGTRLTVV.

This sequence joins TRBV7-9 and TRBJ2-1; D assignment may be TRBD1 or TRBD2 (5 bases each). Germline CDR1 reads SEHNR; CDR2 reads FQNEAQ (reference sequence). This CDR3 is 16 amino acids long. V was cut by 6 bases and J by 5 bases, with 20 bases left in between. The DNA for the CDR3 is TGTGCCAGCAGTAGGTCCAGCGAGGGGAGTAACAATGAGCAGTTCTTC. Protein sequence: CASSRSSEGSNNEQFF.

The chain joins TRBV9 to TRBJ1-1; TRBD1 matches 9 bases. CDR3 length: 14 amino acids. Unmatched junction bases numbered 9, after V lost 4 bases and J lost 8 bases. Germline values: CDR1 SGDLS, CDR2 YYNGEE. Here the CDR3 reads CASSPRTGAEEAFF. CDR3 bases: TGTGCCAGCAGCCCAAGGACAGGGGCCGAGGAAGCTTTCTTT.

The chain has TRBV7-9 and TRBJ1-2; D is unclear. CDR3 length: 13 residues. Germline loops: CDR1 SEHNR, CDR2 FQNEAQ (reference sequence). Trimming left V 2 bases short and J 8 bases short, with 12 bases between. The CDR3 loop is CASSLITHKGYTF. The CDR3 region has the DNA TGTGCCAGCAGCTTAATAACCCATAAGGGCTACACCTTC.

This chain uses TRBV28 with TRBJ1-1; 9 bases agree with TRBD1. After removal of 1 base from V and 1 base from J, the junction contained 7 bases not matched to a gene. CDR1 MDHEN and CDR2 SYDVKM come from the germline V gene. The CDR3 is 17 amino acids. The CDR3 DNA reads as TGTGCCAGCAGTTTATTTCGTCTGGGACAGGGGAACACTGAAGCTTTCTTT. Translated, it gives CASSLFRLGQGNTEAFF.

The J gene is TRBJ2-3, the V gene TRBV27, with TRBD2 identical over 11 bases. The V segment lost 3 bases and the J segment 4 bases; nucleotides outside the gene matches: 21. The CDR3 contains 21 residues. Per the germline V gene, CDR1 is MNHEY and CDR2 is SMNVEV (reference sequence). The CDR3 DNA sequence: TGTGCCAGCAGTTTCCTTCGGGTAGCGGGAGGGCCGGGCTCCCTCTCAGATACGCAGTATTTT. Translated, it gives CASSFLRVAGGPGSLSDTQYF.

The chain employs TRBV28 and TRBJ1-4, with no clear D. Trimming stripped 6 bases from V and 3 bases from J, with 11 bases between. Per the germline V gene, CDR1 is MDHEN and CDR2 is SYDVKM. The CDR3 totals 14 residues. The CDR3 is CASRPTFANEKLFF. For the CDR3, the DNA is TGTGCCAGCAGACCTACATTTGCTAATGAAAAACTGTTTTTT. The variable domain in full, with the rest retrieved from reference TRBV28 and TRBJ1-4, is DVKVTQSSRYLVKRTGEKVFLECVQDMDHENMFWYRQDPGLGLRLIYFSYDVKMKEKGDIPEGYSVSREKKERFSLILESASTNQTSMYLCASRPTFANEKLFFGSGTQLSVL.

The V call is TRBV14, the J call TRBJ2-7, with a possible D match to TRBD2 (6 bases). Germline CDR1 reads SGHDN; CDR2 reads FVKESK. V was clipped by 0 bases and J by 7 bases, with 16 bases between them. The CDR3 extends over 15 amino acids. This CDR3 is CASSQDKALAREQYF. In DNA form, the CDR3 reads TGTGCCAGCAGCCAAGATAAGGCACTAGCAAGGGAGCAGTACTTC. The whole variable domain, filled in from reference TRBV14 and TRBJ2-7, reads EAGVTQFPSHSVIEKGQTVTLRCDPISGHDNLYWYRRVMGKEIKFLLHFVKESKQDESGMPNNRFLAERTGGTYSTLKVQPAELEDSGVYFCASSQDKALAREQYFGPGTRLTVT.

The chain joins TRBV9 to TRBJ2-1, with 10 bases aligning to TRBD1. This CDR3 comprises 15 residues. Germline V gene data show CDR1 as SGDLS and CDR2 as YYNGEE. J was trimmed by 7 bases and V by 2 bases; bases with no gene match: 6. CDR3 sequence (DNA): TGTGCCAGCAGCGTGGGGACAGGGGCAGGGAATGAGCAGTTCTTC. This gives the protein CASSVGTGAGNEQFF. The full variable domain, its missing parts supplied by reference TRBV9 and TRBJ2-1, is DSGVTQTPKHLITATGQRVTLRCSPRSGDLSVYWYQQSLDQGLQFLIQYYNGEERAKGNILERFSAQQFPDLHSELNLSSLELGDSALYFCASSVGTGAGNEQFFGPGTRLTVL.

CDR3 DNA: TGTGCCTGGAGTGTACCGATTGGCCCTCAAAGCTCCTACGAGCAGTACTTC. Protein product: CAWSVPIGPQSSYEQYF. V and J are TRBV30 and TRBJ2-7; D remains unclear. The CDR3 is 17 residues long. Trimming took 0 bases from V and 0 from J, leaving 18 bases between them. The V gene's germline CDR1 is GTSNPN and CDR2 SVGIG (reference sequence).

For this clone: Other DNA sequences in this sample translate to the same CDR3. The rearrangement uses TRBV6-1 and TRBJ2-7; D remains unclear. Trimming left V 4 bases short and J 2 bases short, with 6 bases between. This CDR3 spans 12 amino acids. Germline loops: CDR1 MNHNS, CDR2 SASEGT. The CDR3 coding sequence is TGTGCCAGCAGTGTCAGGCCCTACGAGCAGTACTTC. Translating it yields CASSVRPYEQYF.

The chain carries TRBV5-5 and TRBJ2-1; D gene ambiguous. The CDR3 covers 14 residues. V lost 3 bases and J 8 bases, leaving 15 bases between the germline ends. CDR1 and CDR2 from the germline V gene are SGHKS and YYEKEE (reference sequence). This chain's CDR3 is CASSSPAVGYEQFF. CDR3 coding DNA: TGTGCCAGCAGCTCCCCAGCCGTGGGCTATGAGCAGTTCTTC. Full variable domain (outside the CDR3, taken from reference TRBV5-5 and TRBJ2-1): DAGVTQSPTHLIKTRGQQVTLRCSPISGHKSVSWYQQVLGQGPQFIFQYYEKEERGRGNFPDRFSARQFPNYSSELNVNALLLGDSALYLCASSSPAVGYEQFFGPGTRLTVL.

This chain joins TRBV4-3 and TRBJ1-2; D is undetermined. This CDR3 has 15 amino acids. The germline V gene encodes CDR1 LGHNA and CDR2 YSLEER. Trimming removed 0 bases from V and 7 bases from J, with 15 bases in between. In nucleotides, the CDR3 is TGCGCCAGCAGCCAAGATACGGCGCCCTGGGGTGGCTACACCTTC. It is translated as CASSQDTAPWGGYTF.